The 9 T cell receptor beta chains reported below all come from one sample, sequenced in a study of T-cell reconstitution after alpha-beta-depleted transplantation in children. Unique molecular identifiers were incorporated during preparation of the TCRbeta library. TCRdb redid the calling of the PCR reads with MiXCR, one entry per CDR3 protein. The table lists some 640,000 distinct CDR3 sequences, about 15% of them singletons. The starting material was PBMCs from the stem cell graft donor, obtained from the stem cell graft. The receptor source for this set is a human donor who donated a stem cell graft to a child with acute myeloid leukemia.

This clonotype has a handful of counts. This chain links TRBV5-6 with TRBJ2-1, with unresolved D. V lost 4 bases and J 0 bases, leaving 11 bases between the germline ends. The CDR3 extends over 15 amino acids. CDR1 and CDR2 from the germline V gene are SGHDT and YYEEEE. The CDR3: CASSPGRASYNEQFF. DNA for the CDR3: TGTGCCAGCAGCCCAGGAAGGGCCTCCTACAATGAGCAGTTCTTC.

The chain links TRBV25-1 to TRBJ2-1; D possibly corresponds to TRBD2 (6 bases). The CDR3 contains 18 residues. Germline V gene sequence: CDR1 MGHDK, CDR2 SYGVNS. Trimming removed 0 bases from V and 2 bases from J, with 17 bases in between. CDR3 DNA: TGTGCCAGCAGTGAATACTACCCTAGCGATACAACCTACAATGAGCAGTTCTTC. Its protein is CASSEYYPSDTTYNEQFF.

This chain links TRBV6-5 with TRBJ2-2, with D possibly called TRBD1 or TRBD2 (5 bases each). The germline V gene has CDR1 MNHEY and CDR2 SVGAGI. V gave up 2 bases and J gave up 6 bases, with 16 bases separating them. There are 16 residues in the CDR3. In DNA form, the CDR3 reads TGTGCCAGCAGTTACACCTTTCCGGGGCGTTCCGGGGAGCTGTTTTTT. This translates into CASSYTFPGRSGELFF.

The chain combines TRBV20-1 with TRBJ2-5; the D gene is possibly TRBD1 (7 bases). The germline gives CDR1 DFQATT, CDR2 SNEGSKA (reference sequence). The CDR3 sequence is 15 residues long. Between the trimmed V and J ends, which lost 2 bases and 5 bases, there was a span of 18 bases. CDR3 residues: CSARLPTGRGETQYF. The CDR3 nucleotides read TGCAGTGCTAGACTACCGACAGGGCGGGGCGAGACCCAGTACTTC.

In its sample, this clonotype was seen many times. The chain links TRBV20-1 to TRBJ1-1; TRBD1 might be the D (5 bases). This CDR3 region has 15 residues. The V gene lost 0 bases and the J gene lost 0 bases, with 11 bases spanning the gap. Germline V gene sequence: CDR1 DFQATT, CDR2 SNEGSKA (reference sequence). The CDR3 region is CSARDRVRVNTEAFF. CDR3 DNA: TGCAGTGCTAGAGATCGGGTCAGGGTGAACACTGAAGCTTTCTTT.

In this sample, this clonotype turned up many times. The chain links TRBV20-1 to TRBJ1-2; D possibly corresponds to TRBD1 (6 bases). The CDR3 sequence is 11 residues long. V shed 3 bases and J shed 8 bases, with 10 bases lying between them. Germline V gene lookup returns CDR1 DFQATT and CDR2 SNEGSKA (reference sequence). CDR3 residues: CSASGQRGYTF. In DNA form, the CDR3 reads TGCAGTGCTAGCGGACAGAGGGGCTACACCTTC.

This clonotype was detected ten times or more. This chain links TRBV5-6 with TRBJ2-7, with D perhaps TRBD1 (6 bases). Trimming shortened V by 4 bases and J by 4 bases, and 15 bases separated the two germline ends. CDR3 size: 14 residues. Germline-derived CDR1 and CDR2 are SGHDT and YYEEEE. This CDR3 is CASSRGYGPYEQYF. For the CDR3, the DNA is TGTGCCAGCAGCAGGGGGTATGGTCCTTACGAGCAGTACTTC. Together with reference TRBV5-6 and TRBJ2-7, the CDR3 gives the full variable domain: DAGVTQSPTHLIKTRGQQVTLRCSPKSGHDTVSWYQQALGQGPQFIFQYYEEEERQRGNFPDRFSGHQFPNYSSELNVNALLLGDSALYLCASSRGYGPYEQYFGPGTRLTVT.

This clonotype was observed a few times. V gene TRBV12-3 or TRBV12-4 combines with J gene TRBJ2-7, with D possibly being TRBD1 (6 bases). V lost 5 bases and J 2 bases, leaving 13 bases between the germline ends. There are 14 residues in the CDR3. CDR3: CASSPRQETYEQYF. The CDR3 DNA is TGTGCCAGCAGTCCGCGACAGGAGACCTACGAGCAGTACTTC.

This clonotype was recorded at least ten times. V gene TRBV12-3 or TRBV12-4 combines with J gene TRBJ2-1; 8 bases match TRBD1. J gave up 8 bases and V 6 bases, and 6 bases lay outside the gene matches. This CDR3 contains 13 residues. For the CDR3, the DNA is TGTGCCAGCAGGCAGACAGGGGCGCATGAGCAGTTCTTC. Translation: CASRQTGAHEQFF.